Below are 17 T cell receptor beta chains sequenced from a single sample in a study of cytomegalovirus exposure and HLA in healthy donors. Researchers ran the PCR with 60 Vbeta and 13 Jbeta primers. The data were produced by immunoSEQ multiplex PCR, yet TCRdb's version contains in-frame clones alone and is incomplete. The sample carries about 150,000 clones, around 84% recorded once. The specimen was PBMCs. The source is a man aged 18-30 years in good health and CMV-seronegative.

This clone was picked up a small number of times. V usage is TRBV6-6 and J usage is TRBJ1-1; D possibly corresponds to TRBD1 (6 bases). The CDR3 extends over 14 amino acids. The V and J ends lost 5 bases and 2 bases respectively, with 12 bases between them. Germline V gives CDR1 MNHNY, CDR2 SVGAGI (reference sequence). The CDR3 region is CASSAGQFNTEAFF. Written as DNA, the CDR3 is TGTGCCAGCAGTGCCGGACAGTTTAACACTGAAGCTTTCTTT.

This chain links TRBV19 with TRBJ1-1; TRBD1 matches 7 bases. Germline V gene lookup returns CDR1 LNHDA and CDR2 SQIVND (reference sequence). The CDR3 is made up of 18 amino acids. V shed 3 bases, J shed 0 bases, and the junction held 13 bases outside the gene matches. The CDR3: CASSIPTTGPFMNTEAFF. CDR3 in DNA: TGTGCCAGTAGTATTCCGACGACAGGGCCCTTCATGAACACTGAAGCTTTCTTT.

The CDR3 loop is CASSPTNRAGELFF. The CDR3 DNA is TGCGCCAGCAGCCCCACAAACAGGGCCGGGGAGCTGTTTTTT. This chain uses TRBV5-1 with TRBJ2-2, with D possibly being TRBD1 (6 bases). The V and J ends lost 4 bases and 6 bases respectively, with 13 bases between them. In germline, CDR1 is SGHRS, CDR2 YFSETQ. This CDR3 comprises 14 residues. Based on the CDR3 plus reference TRBV5-1 and TRBJ2-2, the full variable domain is KAGVTQTPRYLIKTRGQQVTLSCSPISGHRSVSWYQQTPGQGLQFLFEYFSETQRNKGNFPGRFSGRQFSNSRSEMNVSTLELGDSALYLCASSPTNRAGELFFGEGSRLTVL.

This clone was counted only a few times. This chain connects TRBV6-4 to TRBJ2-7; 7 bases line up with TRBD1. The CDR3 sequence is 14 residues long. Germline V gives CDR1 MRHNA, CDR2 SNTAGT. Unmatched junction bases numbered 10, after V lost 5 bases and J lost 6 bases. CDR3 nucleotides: TGTGCCAGCAGTTCACGGGACAGCAGGCGCGAGCAGTACTTC. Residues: CASSSRDSRREQYF.

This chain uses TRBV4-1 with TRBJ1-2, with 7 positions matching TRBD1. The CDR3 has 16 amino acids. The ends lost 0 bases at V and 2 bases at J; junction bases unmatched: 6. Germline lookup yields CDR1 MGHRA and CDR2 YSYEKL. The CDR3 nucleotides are TGCGCCAGCAGCCAAGAATTAGGGGGCCCCAACTATGGCTACACCTTC. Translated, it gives CASSQELGGPNYGYTF.

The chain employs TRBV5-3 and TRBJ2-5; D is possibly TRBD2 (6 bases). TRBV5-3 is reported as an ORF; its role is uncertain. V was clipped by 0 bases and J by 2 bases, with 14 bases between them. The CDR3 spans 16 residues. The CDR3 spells CARSLGLEVGQETQYF. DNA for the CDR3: TGTGCCAGAAGCTTGGGACTAGAGGTCGGGCAAGAGACCCAGTACTTC.

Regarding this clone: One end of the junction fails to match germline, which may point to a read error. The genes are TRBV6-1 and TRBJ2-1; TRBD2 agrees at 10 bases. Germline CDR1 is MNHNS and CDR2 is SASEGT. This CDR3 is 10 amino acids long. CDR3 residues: CASSGSGRIF. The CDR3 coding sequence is TGTGCCAGCAGTGGTAGCGGGAGGATCTTC.

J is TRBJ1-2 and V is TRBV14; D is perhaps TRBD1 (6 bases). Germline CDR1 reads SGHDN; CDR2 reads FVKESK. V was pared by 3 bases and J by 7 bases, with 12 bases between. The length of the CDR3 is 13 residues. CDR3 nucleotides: TGTGCCAGCAGCCATGGACAGCTGAGTGGCTACACCTTC. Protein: CASSHGQLSGYTF.

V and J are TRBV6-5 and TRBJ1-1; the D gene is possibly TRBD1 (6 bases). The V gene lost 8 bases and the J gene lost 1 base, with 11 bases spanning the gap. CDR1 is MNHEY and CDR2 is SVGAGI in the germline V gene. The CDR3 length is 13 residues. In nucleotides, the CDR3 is TGTGCCAGCGGGGGGGGCAGGAACACTGAAGCTTTCTTT. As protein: CASGGGRNTEAFF.

The CDR3 DNA follows: TGTGCCAGCAGCTCTCAGGGGGCGGACACTGAAGCTTTCTTT. It specifies CASSSQGADTEAFF. The rearrangement uses TRBV7-6 and TRBJ1-1; TRBD1 matches at 8 bases. Germline trimming cut 4 bases from V and 3 bases from J; bases unmatched to any gene: 4. The CDR3 is 14 amino acids. CDR1 and CDR2 (germline): SGHVS, FNYEAQ.

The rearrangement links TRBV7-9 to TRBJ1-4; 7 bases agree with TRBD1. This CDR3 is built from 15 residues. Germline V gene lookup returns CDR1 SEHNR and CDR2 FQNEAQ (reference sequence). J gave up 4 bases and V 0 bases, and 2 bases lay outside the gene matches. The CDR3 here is CASSLAGQLNEKLFF. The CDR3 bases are TGTGCCAGCAGCTTAGCGGGACAGCTTAATGAAAAACTGTTTTTT.

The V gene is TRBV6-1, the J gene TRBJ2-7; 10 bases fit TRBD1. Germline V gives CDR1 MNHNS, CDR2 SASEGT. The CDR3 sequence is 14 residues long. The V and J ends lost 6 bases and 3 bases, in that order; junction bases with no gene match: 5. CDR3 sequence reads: CASRPGQGYYEQYF. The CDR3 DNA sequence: TGTGCCAGCAGACCGGGACAGGGGTACTACGAGCAGTACTTC.

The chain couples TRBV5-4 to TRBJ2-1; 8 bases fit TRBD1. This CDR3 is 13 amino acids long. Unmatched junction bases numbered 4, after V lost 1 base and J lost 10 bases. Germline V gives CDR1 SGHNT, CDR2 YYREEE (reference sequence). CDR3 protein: CASSLPGGREQFF. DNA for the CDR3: TGTGCCAGCAGCTTGCCAGGGGGCCGGGAGCAGTTCTTC. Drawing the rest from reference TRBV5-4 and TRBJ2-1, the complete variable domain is ETGVTQSPTHLIKTRGQQVTLRCSSQSGHNTVSWYQQALGQGPQFIFQYYREEENGRGNFPPRFSGLQFPNYSSELNVNALELDDSALYLCASSLPGGREQFFGPGTRLTVL.

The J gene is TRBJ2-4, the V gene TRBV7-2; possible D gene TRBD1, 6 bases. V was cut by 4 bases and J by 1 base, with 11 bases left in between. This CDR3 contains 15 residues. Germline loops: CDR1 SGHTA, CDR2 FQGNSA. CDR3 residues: CASSSQGRAKNIQYF. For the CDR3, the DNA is TGTGCCAGCAGCTCACAGGGTAGGGCCAAAAACATTCAGTACTTC.

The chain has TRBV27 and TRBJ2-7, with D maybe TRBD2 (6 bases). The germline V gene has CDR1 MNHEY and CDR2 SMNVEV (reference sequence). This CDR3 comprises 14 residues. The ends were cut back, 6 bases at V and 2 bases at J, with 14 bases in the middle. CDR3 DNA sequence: TGTGCCAGCAGACCGGGACTTCAAGCCTACGAGCAGTACTTC. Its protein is CASRPGLQAYEQYF.

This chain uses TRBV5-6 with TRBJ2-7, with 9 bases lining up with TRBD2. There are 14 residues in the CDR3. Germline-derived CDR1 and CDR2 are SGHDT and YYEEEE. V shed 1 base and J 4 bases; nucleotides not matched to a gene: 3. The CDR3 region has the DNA TGTGCCAGCAGCTTGATTAGCGGGAGTTACGAGCAGTACTTC. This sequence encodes CASSLISGSYEQYF.

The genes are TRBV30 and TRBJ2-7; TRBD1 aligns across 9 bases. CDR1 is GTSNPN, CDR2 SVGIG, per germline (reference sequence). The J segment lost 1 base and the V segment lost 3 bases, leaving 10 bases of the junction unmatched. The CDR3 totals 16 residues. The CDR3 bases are TGTGCCTGGAGAGCCCCCGGGACAGGGTTGTCCTACGAGCAGTACTTC. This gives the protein CAWRAPGTGLSYEQYF.